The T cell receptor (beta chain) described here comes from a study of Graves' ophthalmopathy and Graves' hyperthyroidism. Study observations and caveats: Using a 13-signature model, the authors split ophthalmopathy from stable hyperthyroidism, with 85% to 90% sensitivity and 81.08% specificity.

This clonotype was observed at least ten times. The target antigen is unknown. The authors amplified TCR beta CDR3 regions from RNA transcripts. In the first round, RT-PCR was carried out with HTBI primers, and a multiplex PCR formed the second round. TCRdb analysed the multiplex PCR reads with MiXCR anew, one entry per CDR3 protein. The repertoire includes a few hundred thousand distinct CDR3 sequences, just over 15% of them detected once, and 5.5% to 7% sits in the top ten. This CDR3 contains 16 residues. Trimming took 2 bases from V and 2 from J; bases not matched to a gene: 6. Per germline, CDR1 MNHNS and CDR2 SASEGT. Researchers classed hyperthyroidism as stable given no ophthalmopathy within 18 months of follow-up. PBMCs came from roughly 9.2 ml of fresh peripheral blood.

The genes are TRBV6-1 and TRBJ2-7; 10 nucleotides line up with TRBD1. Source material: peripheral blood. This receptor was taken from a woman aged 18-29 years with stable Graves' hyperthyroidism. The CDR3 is CASSELGQGRPYEQYF. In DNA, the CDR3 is TGTGCCAGCAGTGAATTGGGACAGGGGCGTCCCTACGAGCAGTACTTC.